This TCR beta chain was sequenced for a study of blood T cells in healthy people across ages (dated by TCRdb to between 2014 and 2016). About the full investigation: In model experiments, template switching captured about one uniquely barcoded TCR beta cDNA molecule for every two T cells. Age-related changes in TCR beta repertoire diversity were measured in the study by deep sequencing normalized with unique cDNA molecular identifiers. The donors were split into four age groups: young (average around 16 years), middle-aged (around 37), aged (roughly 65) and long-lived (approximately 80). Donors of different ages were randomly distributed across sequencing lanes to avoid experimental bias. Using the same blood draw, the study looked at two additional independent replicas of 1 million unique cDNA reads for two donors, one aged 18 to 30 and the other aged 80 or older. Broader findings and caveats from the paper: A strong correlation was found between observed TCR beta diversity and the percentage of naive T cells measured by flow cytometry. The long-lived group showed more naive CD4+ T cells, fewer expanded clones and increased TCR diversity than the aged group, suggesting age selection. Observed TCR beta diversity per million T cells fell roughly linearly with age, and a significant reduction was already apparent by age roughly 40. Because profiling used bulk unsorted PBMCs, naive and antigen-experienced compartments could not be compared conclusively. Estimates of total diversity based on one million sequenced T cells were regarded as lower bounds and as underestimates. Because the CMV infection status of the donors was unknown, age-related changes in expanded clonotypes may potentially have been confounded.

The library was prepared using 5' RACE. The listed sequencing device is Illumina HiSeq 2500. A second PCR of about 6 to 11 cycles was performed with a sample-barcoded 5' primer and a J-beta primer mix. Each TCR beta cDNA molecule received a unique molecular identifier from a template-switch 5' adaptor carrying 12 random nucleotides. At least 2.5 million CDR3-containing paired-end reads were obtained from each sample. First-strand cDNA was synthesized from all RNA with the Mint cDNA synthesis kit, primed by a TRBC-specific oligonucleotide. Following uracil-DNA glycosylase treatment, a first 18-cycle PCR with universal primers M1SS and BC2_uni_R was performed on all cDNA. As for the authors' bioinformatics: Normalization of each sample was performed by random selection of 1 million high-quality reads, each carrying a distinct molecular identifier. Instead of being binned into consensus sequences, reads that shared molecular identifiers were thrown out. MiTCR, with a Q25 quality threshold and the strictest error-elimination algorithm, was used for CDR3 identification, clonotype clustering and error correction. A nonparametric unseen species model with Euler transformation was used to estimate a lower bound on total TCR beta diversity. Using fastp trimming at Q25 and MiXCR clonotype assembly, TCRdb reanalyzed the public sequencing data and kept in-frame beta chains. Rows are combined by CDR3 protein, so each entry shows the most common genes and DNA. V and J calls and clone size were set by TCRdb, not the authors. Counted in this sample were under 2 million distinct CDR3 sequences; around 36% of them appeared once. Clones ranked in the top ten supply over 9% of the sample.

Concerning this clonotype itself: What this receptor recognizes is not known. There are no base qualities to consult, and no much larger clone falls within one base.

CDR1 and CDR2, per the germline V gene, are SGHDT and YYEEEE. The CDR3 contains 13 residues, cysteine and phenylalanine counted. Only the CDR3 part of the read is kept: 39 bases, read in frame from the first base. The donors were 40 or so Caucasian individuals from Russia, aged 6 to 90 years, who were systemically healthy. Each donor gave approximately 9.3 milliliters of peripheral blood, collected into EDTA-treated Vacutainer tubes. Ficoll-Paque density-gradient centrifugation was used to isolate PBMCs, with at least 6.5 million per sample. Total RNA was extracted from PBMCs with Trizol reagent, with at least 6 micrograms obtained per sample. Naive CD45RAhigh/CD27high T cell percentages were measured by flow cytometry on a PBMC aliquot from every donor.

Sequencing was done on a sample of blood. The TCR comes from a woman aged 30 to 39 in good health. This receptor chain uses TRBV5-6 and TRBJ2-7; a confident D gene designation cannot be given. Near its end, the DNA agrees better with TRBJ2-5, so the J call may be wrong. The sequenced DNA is TGTGCCAGCAGCCCGATCCTCCAGCCGACCCAGTACTTC. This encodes CASSPILQPTQYF.